This T cell receptor beta chain was profiled in a study of T cells in tuberculosis. The CDR3 runs to 15 residues. V lost 4 bases, J lost 8 bases, and 7 bases stayed unmatched. CDR1 SGHRS and CDR2 YFSETQ come from the germline V gene. At study entry, adolescents had tuberculin skin tests and IGRA screening. Study observations and caveats: GEM motif frequencies gave around 67% accuracy; the GMM repertoire gave about 86%.

Notes on this clone: Its antigen is currently unknown.

Assay used: immunoSEQ multiplex PCR; TCRdb lists only in-frame clones, some missing. The sample holds tens of thousands of clones; 80% to 90% are singletons and the top ten take approximately 15%. The chain couples TRBV5-1 to TRBJ2-1, with 12 bases identical to TRBD2. The material sequenced was PBMCs. The sequence derives from a donor aged 10-35 years with latent tuberculosis or without tuberculosis infection. The CDR3 DNA follows: TGCGCCAGCAGCCCAAGACTAGCGGGGGATGATGAGCAGTTCTTC. Its translation: CASSPRLAGDDEQFF.